This is a list of T cell receptor beta chains from one sample in a study of blood T cell repertoires in COVID-19. Generated by immunoSEQ multiplex PCR, the TCRdb table keeps only in-frame clones and is missing some. The data contain 450,000 or so clones, roughly 89% of them singletons. Sequenced material: peripheral blood. These receptors were taken from a man between 18 and 35 years old with COVID-19, enrolled during active disease. Each CDR3 is given without its conserved first and last residue. Fields, in order: J gene, V gene, CDR3 protein.

J: TRBJ1-5
V: TRBV5-3
CDR3: AIRQVWYKPQH

J: TRBJ2-2
V: TRBV5-6
CDR3: ASSIGTNTGELF

J: TRBJ2-7
V: TRBV2
CDR3: ASSVGTGIYEQY

J: TRBJ1-5
V: TRBV25-1
CDR3: ASSDIQGNQPQH

J: TRBJ2-3
V: TRBV9
CDR3: ASSVVVPPTGTQY

J: TRBJ2-7
V: TRBV11-3
CDR3: ASSLGGQRSYEQY

J: TRBJ2-7
V: TRBV21-1
CDR3: ASRLPATTHEQY

J: TRBJ2-2
V: TRBV19
CDR3: ASRWGLSNTGELF

J: TRBJ2-7
V: TRBV19
CDR3: ASSIGGGKYEQY

J: TRBJ2-2
V: TRBV5-1
CDR3: ASKIGMDTGELF

J: TRBJ1-4
V: TRBV5-4
CDR3: ASSSSYNEKLF

J: TRBJ1-4
V: TRBV4-1
CDR3: ASSPKEWEGVEKLF

J: TRBJ1-1
V: TRBV29-1
CDR3: SVVTRNTEAF

J: TRBJ2-2
V: TRBV30
CDR3: AWSVVGAANTGELF

J: TRBJ2-7
V: TRBV5-1
CDR3: ASSTTGYEQY

J: TRBJ2-7
V: TRBV4-1
CDR3: ASSQVDGRASYEQY

J: TRBJ1-5
V: TRBV30
CDR3: AWSTVAGQPQH

J: TRBJ2-3
V: TRBV9
CDR3: ASSVEGAAPDTQY

J: TRBJ2-7
V: TRBV6-5
CDR3: ASRPTGKGEQY

J: TRBJ1-6
V: TRBV6-5
CDR3: ASSLQRWTGNSPLH

J: TRBJ2-7
V: TRBV27
CDR3: ASSLAGGYYEQY

J: TRBJ2-1
V: TRBV5-4
CDR3: ASSPRTSGDEQF

J: TRBJ1-1
V: TRBV11-2
CDR3: ASSPRAGGRTAF

J: TRBJ1-4
V: TRBV7-6
CDR3: ASSSINGGPNEKLF

J: TRBJ1-6
V: TRBV19
CDR3: ASRWGQGNSPLH

J: TRBJ1-4
V: TRBV19
CDR3: ASSPVGTGSEKLF

J: TRBJ2-1
V: TRBV6-1
CDR3: ASSEAGDEQF

J: TRBJ2-1
V: TRBV6-5
CDR3: ASRESGRSDNEQF

J: TRBJ2-1
V: TRBV5-4
CDR3: ASSLSSGFYNEQF

J: TRBJ2-3
V: TRBV12-3/TRBV12-4
CDR3: ASASHNTDTQY

J: TRBJ1-3
V: TRBV12-3/TRBV12-4
CDR3: ASSLGGGNTIY

J: TRBJ2-3
V: TRBV5-1
CDR3: ASSLAISGRNTDTQY

J: TRBJ1-5
V: TRBV5-1
CDR3: ASSSGGGQPQH

J: TRBJ2-7
V: TRBV6-5
CDR3: ASSPDRGLYEQY

J: TRBJ1-1
V: TRBV7-2
CDR3: ASSLQGAAEAF

J: TRBJ2-1
V: TRBV24-1
CDR3: ATSGSGDTQF

J: TRBJ1-4
V: TRBV6-1
CDR3: ASSERGADEKLF

J: TRBJ1-2
V: TRBV7-2
CDR3: ASSLAGQAGYGYT

J: TRBJ2-1
V: TRBV30
CDR3: AWSVSLTSSYNEQF

J: TRBJ2-3
V: TRBV29-1
CDR3: SVAGLAGTDTQY

J: TRBJ2-5
V: TRBV7-8
CDR3: ASSLFSVQETQY

J: TRBJ2-4
V: TRBV6-6
CDR3: ASSPRPRTSGKTKNIQY

J: TRBJ2-7
V: TRBV12-3/TRBV12-4
CDR3: ASRQGANEQY

J: TRBJ2-1
V: TRBV19
CDR3: ASSFPTSYNEQF

J: TRBJ1-4
V: TRBV5-1
CDR3: ASSPREGREKLF

J: TRBJ1-2
V: TRBV6-6
CDR3: ASTWEGDGYT

J: TRBJ2-5
V: TRBV2
CDR3: AVTRTVLGETQY

J: TRBJ1-1
V: TRBV25-1
CDR3: ASSESQGETEAF